The T cell receptor (beta chain) described here comes from a study of shared clonotypes between healthy human individuals. With 3 bases clipped from V and 7 bases from J, the junction kept 15 bases outside the gene matches. The CDR3 consists of 19 residues. Looked up from germline, CDR1 is MDHEN and CDR2 is SYDVKM. Generated by immunoSEQ multiplex PCR, the TCRdb table keeps only in-frame clones and is missing some. Of about 490,000 clones in the sample, over 65% were seen once. Sample: PBMCs. The gene calls are TRBV28 and TRBJ2-1; 13 bases line up with TRBD2. The receptor comes from a woman in her forties in good health. Some clones in this sample may be carry-over from other donors' samples. The CDR3 DNA sequence: TGTGCCAGCAGTTTCCCCACCACCGGACTAGCGGGAGAATGGAATGAGCAGTTCTTC. Translating gives CASSFPTTGLAGEWNEQFF.